These 31 T cell receptor beta chains were sequenced from one sample in a study of blood T cell repertoires in COVID-19. Using immunoSEQ multiplex PCR, the repertoire was profiled, and TCRdb retains in-frame clones only, with some absent. The sample contains roughly 43,000 clones, 85% to 90% of which appear only once. Sequenced material: peripheral blood. The receptor source for this set is a human donor in a cohort sampled during active COVID-19.

The rearrangement uses TRBV3-1 (or the pseudogene TRBV3-2) and TRBJ2-2; D is unresolved. Germline lookup yields CDR1 LGHDT and CDR2 YNNKEL (reference sequence). The CDR3 length is 14 residues. V lost 3 bases and J lost 1, with 6 bases in between. The chain's CDR3 is CASSQAGNTGELFF. The CDR3 nucleotides read TGTGCCAGCAGCCAGGCAGGGAACACCGGGGAGCTGTTTTTT.

The chain links TRBV6-1 to TRBJ1-2; no clear D. The CDR3 extends over 15 amino acids. Germline V gives CDR1 MNHNS, CDR2 SASEGT. The germline V and J ends were trimmed by 0 bases and 1 base, with 9 bases remaining between them. The CDR3 coding sequence is TGTGCCAGCAGTGAAGCGCTAGCAGATAACTATGGCTACACCTTC. It specifies CASSEALADNYGYTF.

This chain uses TRBV18 with TRBJ2-7; D might be TRBD2 (6 bases). The CDR3 extends over 14 amino acids. Trimming removed 1 base from V and 5 bases from J, with 12 bases in between. Germline CDR1 reads KGHSH; CDR2 reads LQKENI. The CDR3 DNA reads TGTGCCAGCTCACCACTTCGGGGGTCAGACGAGCAGTACTTC. Protein product: CASSPLRGSDEQYF.

The J gene is TRBJ1-1, the V gene TRBV9; a possible D gene is TRBD1 (6 bases). The V and J ends lost 3 bases and 5 bases respectively, with 11 bases between them. This CDR3 is 13 amino acids long. Per the germline V gene, CDR1 is SGDLS and CDR2 is YYNGEE. CDR3 nucleotide sequence: TGTGCCAGCAGCGCAGGGGTTTCGACTGAAGCTTTCTTT. It specifies CASSAGVSTEAFF.

This rearrangement joins TRBV5-5 to TRBJ2-5; 8 bases agree with TRBD2. Germline V gene sequence: CDR1 SGHKS, CDR2 YYEKEE (reference sequence). There are 14 residues in the CDR3. Germline trimming cut 7 bases from V and 3 bases from J; bases unmatched to any gene: 8. CDR3 nucleotide sequence: TGTGCCAGCTCTCATCGAGCGGGGGAAGAGACCCAGTACTTC. Its translation: CASSHRAGEETQYF.

The V call is TRBV9, the J call TRBJ1-1; 7 positions agree with TRBD1. Per the germline V gene, CDR1 is SGDLS and CDR2 is YYNGEE. CDR3 size: 17 residues. Losses at the gene ends were 0 bases for V and 2 bases for J; bases not matched to a gene: 10. The CDR3 DNA reads TGTGCCAGCAGCGTAGAAGGTAAGGGGGCAGAAAACACTGAAGCTTTCTTT. Residues: CASSVEGKGAENTEAFF.

V and J are TRBV7-2 and TRBJ1-6; D not certain. This CDR3 spans 15 amino acids. CDR1 and CDR2 from the germline V gene are SGHTA and FQGNSA. The germline V and J ends were trimmed by 1 base and 7 bases, with 11 bases remaining between them. CDR3 protein: CASSLGLRGNSPLHF. The CDR3 DNA sequence: TGTGCCAGCAGCTTAGGGCTCCGCGGAAATTCACCCCTCCACTTT.

The chain has TRBV24-1 and TRBJ2-6; 9 bases fit TRBD1. V lost 4 bases, J lost 0 bases, and 12 bases stayed unmatched. This CDR3 has 20 residues. The germline gives CDR1 KGHDR, CDR2 SFDVKD. This CDR3 reads CATSDRWGQGHFSGANVLTF. For the CDR3, the DNA is TGTGCCACCAGTGACCGATGGGGACAGGGCCATTTCTCTGGGGCCAACGTCCTGACTTTC.

This chain uses TRBV3-1 (or the pseudogene TRBV3-2) with TRBJ2-3, with D uncertain. There are 15 residues in the CDR3. Trimming took 0 bases from V and 2 from J, leaving 9 bases between them. Germline CDR1 is LGHDT and CDR2 is YNNKEL (reference sequence). The CDR3 is CASSQDPQVTDTQYF. CDR3 DNA sequence: TGTGCCAGCAGCCAAGATCCCCAGGTCACAGATACGCAGTATTTT.

This chain uses TRBV9 with TRBJ2-2; D ambiguous. Looked up from germline, CDR1 is SGDLS and CDR2 is YYNGEE. The V end lost 3 bases, the J end lost 4 bases, and 10 bases lay between the germline ends. This CDR3 region has 14 residues. The CDR3 nucleotides are TGTGCCAGCAGCGCCACTACTGCCACCGGGGAGCTGTTTTTT. Translation: CASSATTATGELFF.

V usage is TRBV12-5 and J usage is TRBJ2-7; 8 bases fit TRBD1. Unmatched junction bases numbered 9, after V lost 5 bases and J lost 6 bases. This CDR3 region has 14 residues. Germline CDR1 reads LGHNT; CDR2 reads FRNRAP. As DNA, the CDR3 is TGTGCTAGTGGTACCTCAGGACAGGGAGGCGAGCAGTACTTC. It yields the protein CASGTSGQGGEQYF.

The J gene is TRBJ2-5, the V gene TRBV30, with D perhaps matching TRBD1 (6 bases). Germline lookup yields CDR1 GTSNPN and CDR2 SVGIG (reference sequence). Trimming removed 2 bases at V and 4 bases at J, with 11 bases between. The CDR3 has 13 residues. CDR3 region: CAWSRTGRETQYF. The CDR3 region has the DNA TGTGCCTGGAGTCGTACAGGGCGAGAGACCCAGTACTTC.

This sequence joins TRBV25-1 and TRBJ1-2; weak D call: TRBD1 (6 bases). V lost 4 bases and J 8 bases, leaving 14 bases between the germline ends. The CDR3 is 13 residues long. CDR1 and CDR2 (germline): MGHDK, SYGVNS. The CDR3 sequence: CASSAMTGYGYTF. In nucleotides, the CDR3 is TGTGCCAGCAGTGCCATGACAGGCTACGGCTACACCTTC.

The CDR3 here is CASSFWGLGTEAFF. DNA for the CDR3: TGTGCCAGCAGCTTCTGGGGCTTAGGCACTGAAGCTTTCTTT. V is TRBV11-2 and J is TRBJ1-1; D may be TRBD1 (5 bases). Trimming removed 3 bases from V and 4 bases from J, with 12 bases in between. This CDR3 is 14 amino acids long. CDR1 and CDR2 from the germline V gene are SGHAT and FQNNGV.

The chain couples TRBV7-6 to TRBJ2-7; 8 nucleotides match TRBD1. The CDR3 contains 14 residues. Germline trimming cut 5 bases from V and 3 bases from J; bases unmatched to any gene: 6. CDR1 and CDR2 (germline): SGHVS, FNYEAQ. The CDR3 sequence: CASSLDRGGYEQYF. The CDR3 DNA is TGTGCCAGCAGCCTTGACAGGGGTGGCTACGAGCAGTACTTC.

The chain uses TRBV4-2 and TRBJ2-1; D perhaps matches TRBD2 (7 bases). The CDR3 spans 16 residues. Trimming cost V 2 bases and J 2 bases, with 13 bases left between them. Germline CDR1 reads LGHNA; CDR2 reads YNFKEQ. CDR3 sequence: CASSQLGGDTYNEQFF. The CDR3 coding sequence is TGTGCCAGCAGCCAACTAGGGGGGGACACCTACAATGAGCAGTTCTTC.

The chain has TRBV15 and TRBJ2-7; TRBD1 matches 8 bases. Losses at the gene ends were 0 bases for V and 0 bases for J; bases not matched to a gene: 13. This CDR3 has 19 amino acids. The germline V gene has CDR1 LNHNV and CDR2 YYDKDF (reference sequence). DNA for the CDR3: TGTGCCACCAGCAGAGATGAGTTTGGACAGGGCGATTTCTCCTACGAGCAGTACTTC. It is translated as CATSRDEFGQGDFSYEQYF.

This chain connects TRBV6-6 to TRBJ1-6; unclear D gene. The CDR3 runs to 12 residues. V gave up 6 bases and J gave up 10 bases, with 10 bases separating them. The germline V gene has CDR1 MNHNY and CDR2 SVGAGI (reference sequence). In nucleotides, the CDR3 is TGTGCCAGCAGCGGGGTTTCCTCACCCCTCCACTTT. Residues: CASSGVSSPLHF.

The J gene is TRBJ2-1, the V gene TRBV7-9, with a weak D call TRBD1 (6 bases). The ends were cut back, 6 bases at V and 9 bases at J, with 9 bases in the middle. Germline values: CDR1 SEHNR, CDR2 FQNEAQ (reference sequence). The CDR3 is 11 amino acids. This CDR3 reads CASREQGEQFF. The CDR3 DNA reads TGTGCCAGCAGGGAACAGGGTGAGCAGTTCTTC. Full variable domain (remainder filled in from reference TRBV7-9 and TRBJ2-1): DTGVSQNPRHKITKRGQNVTFRCDPISEHNRLYWYRQTLGQGPEFLTYFQNEAQLEKSRLLSDRFSAERPKGSFSTLEIQRTEQGDSAMYLCASREQGEQFFGPGTRLTVL.

The rearrangement links TRBV18 to TRBJ2-7; 8 positions agree with TRBD1. V shed 0 bases, J shed 2 bases, and the junction held 12 bases outside the gene matches. Germline V gene lookup returns CDR1 KGHSH and CDR2 LQKENI. The CDR3 has 18 amino acids. Here the CDR3 DNA reads TGTGCCAGCTCACCACCCGCCCTGACAGGGGTCCTTCCCTACGAGCAGTACTTC. Its translation is CASSPPALTGVLPYEQYF.

The chain employs TRBV30 and TRBJ2-7; TRBD2 agrees at 9 bases. Germline-derived CDR1 and CDR2 are GTSNPN and SVGIG (reference sequence). Losses at the gene ends were 0 bases for V and 2 bases for J; bases not matched to a gene: 5. The CDR3 length is 15 residues. CDR3 sequence (DNA): TGTGCCTGGAGTGTAGGGACTAGCCTTACCTACGAGCAGTACTTC. It yields the protein CAWSVGTSLTYEQYF.

Regarding this clone: Other DNA sequences in the same sample also yield this CDR3. The chain is built from TRBV2 and TRBJ2-7; the D gene is possibly TRBD2 (6 bases). Germline values: CDR1 SNHLY, CDR2 FYNNEI. The V end was cut by 6 bases, the J end by 0 bases, with 6 bases between. CDR3 length: 12 residues. The CDR3 spells CASSGSSYEQYF. CDR3 nucleotide sequence: TGTGCCAGCAGCGGGAGCTCCTACGAGCAGTACTTC.

The V gene is TRBV18, the J gene TRBJ1-2, with D maybe TRBD1 (5 bases). Germline lookup yields CDR1 KGHSH and CDR2 LQKENI. There are 13 residues in the CDR3. Deletions cut 3 bases from V and 2 bases from J, with 7 bases between. The CDR3 DNA reads TGTGCCAGCTCACCCCCAGGGAACTATGGCTACACCTTC. It specifies CASSPPGNYGYTF. The full variable domain, with the rest looked up from reference TRBV18 and TRBJ1-2, is NAGVMQNPRHLVRRRGQEARLRCSPMKGHSHVYWYRQLPEEGLKFMVYLQKENIIDESGMPKERFSAEFPKEGPSILRIQQVVRGDSAAYFCASSPPGNYGYTFGSGTRLTVV.

The count of this clone is one. The chain has TRBV6-5 and TRBJ2-2; the D is unclear. Trimming pared 11 bases from V and 1 base from J, leaving 11 bases between. CDR3 length: 13 residues. Germline V CDR1 and CDR2: MNHEY, SVGAGI. The CDR3: CAGGVLNTGELFF. In DNA, the CDR3 is TGTGCCGGCGGCGTCCTGAACACCGGGGAGCTGTTTTTT.

The V and J genes are TRBV5-4 and TRBJ2-7; 13 nucleotides agree with TRBD2. The germline gives CDR1 SGHNT, CDR2 YYREEE (reference sequence). The CDR3 has 15 residues. V lost 4 bases to trimming and J lost 6 bases; unmatched junction nucleotides: 7. CDR3 residues: CASSTGLAGVREQYF. The CDR3 DNA reads TGTGCCAGCAGCACCGGACTAGCGGGAGTTCGCGAGCAGTACTTC.

The rearrangement links TRBV30 to TRBJ2-7; weak D call: TRBD1 (6 bases). Germline CDR1 is GTSNPN and CDR2 is SVGIG (reference sequence). The CDR3 runs to 14 residues. V lost 0 bases and J lost 3, with 12 bases in between. The DNA for the CDR3 is TGTGCCTGGAGTGTATCTGGGGGCGTCTACGAGCAGTACTTC. This encodes CAWSVSGGVYEQYF.

The V and J genes are TRBV7-9 and TRBJ2-7; 7 bases align to TRBD1. The CDR3 is made up of 14 amino acids. CDR1 is SEHNR, CDR2 FQNEAQ, per germline (reference sequence). With V trimmed by 1 base and J by 4 bases, 4 bases remained unmatched. The CDR3 loop is CASSLGAGGYEQYF. DNA of the CDR3: TGTGCCAGCAGCTTAGGGGCAGGGGGATACGAGCAGTACTTC.

The J gene is TRBJ2-1, the V gene TRBV29-1, with a possible D match to TRBD2 (6 bases). The CDR3 spans 16 residues. The V gene's germline CDR1 is SQVTM and CDR2 ANQGSEA. V was clipped by 1 base and J by 7 bases, with 20 bases between them. The CDR3 spells CSVEVFGEARSNEQFF. DNA of the CDR3: TGCAGCGTTGAAGTATTTGGGGAGGCTAGATCGAATGAGCAGTTCTTC.

V usage is TRBV18 and J usage is TRBJ1-1; D unresolved. The CDR3 contains 13 residues. Trimming shortened V by 1 base and J by 11 bases, and 14 bases separated the two germline ends. CDR1 and CDR2 from the germline V gene are KGHSH and LQKENI. The CDR3 sequence: CASSPLSGDRAFF. The CDR3 DNA follows: TGTGCCAGCTCACCACTATCCGGGGATAGGGCTTTCTTT.

This chain joins TRBV4-2 and TRBJ2-7; 12 nucleotides line up with TRBD2. The ends lost 4 bases at V and 2 bases at J; junction bases unmatched: 3. This CDR3 comprises 15 residues. Germline V lookup: CDR1 LGHNA, CDR2 YNFKEQ. In nucleotides, the CDR3 is TGTGCCAGCAGCCGGTCTAGCGGGGGGGCCTACGAGCAGTACTTC. Its protein is CASSRSSGGAYEQYF.

V gene TRBV7-2 combines with J gene TRBJ2-1; 8 bases are a match to TRBD2. V lost 4 bases and J lost 6; bases outside the gene matches: 2. This CDR3 region has 13 residues. CDR1 SGHTA and CDR2 FQGNSA come from the germline V gene. The CDR3 is CASSSGTSNEQFF. For the CDR3, the DNA is TGTGCCAGCAGCTCGGGGACTAGCAATGAGCAGTTCTTC. Full variable domain (missing parts from reference TRBV7-2 and TRBJ2-1): GAGVSQSPSNKVTEKGKDVELRCDPISGHTALYWYRQSLGQGLEFLIYFQGNSAPDKSGLPSDRFSAERTGGSVSTLTIQRTQQEDSAVYLCASSSGTSNEQFFGPGTRLTVL.